This entry describes one T cell receptor beta chain. These data belong to a study of shared clonotypes between healthy human individuals. Terminally differentiated effector memory CD45RA+ cells were excluded from the naive CD8 cells, which were CD45RO-negative and positively selected for CCR7. Clones were read by immunoSEQ multiplex PCR, and TCRdb kept only the in-frame ones, dropping some. The table has some 2 million clones, about 94% seen once; the top ten hold around 1.1%. The CDR3 is 14 residues long. The germline V gene has CDR1 GTSNPN and CDR2 SVGIG (reference sequence). V dropped 3 bases and J dropped 7 bases, with 13 bases sitting between them.

The rearrangement joins TRBV30 to TRBJ1-6; D is perhaps TRBD1 (6 bases). The sequencing input was naive CD8+ T cells sorted from blood. The receptor comes from a man younger than 35 in good health. The CDR3 region has the DNA TGTGCCTGGAGGTATCAGGGGTACAATTCACCCCTCCACTTT. Encoded protein: CAWRYQGYNSPLHF.